This entry lists 5 T cell receptor beta chains sequenced from one sample in a study of blood T cell repertoires in COVID-19. This table comes from immunoSEQ multiplex PCR, and its TCRdb copy is limited to in-frame clones, with some not included. Of 200,000 or so clones in the sample, about 85% were seen once. The sequenced sample consisted of PBMCs or T cells enriched from blood (not recorded which). The source is a man younger than 45 who had recovered from COVID-19.

This chain uses TRBV27 with TRBJ1-1, with a tentative D call TRBD1 (6 bases). This CDR3 comprises 14 residues. Germline loops: CDR1 MNHEY, CDR2 SMNVEV (reference sequence). The V end lost 6 bases, the J end lost 0 bases, and 11 bases lay between the germline ends. The CDR3 is CASSRRGLNTEAFF. The CDR3 DNA is TGTGCCAGCAGCCGCAGGGGTTTGAACACTGAAGCTTTCTTT.

The chain links TRBV2 to TRBJ2-5, with 7 nucleotides matching TRBD2. With 4 bases clipped from V and 4 bases from J, the junction kept 3 bases outside the gene matches. The V gene's germline CDR1 is SNHLY and CDR2 FYNNEI. The CDR3 is made up of 13 amino acids. Written as DNA, the CDR3 is TGTGCCAGCAGTGGGGGGGGGTTAGAGACCCAGTACTTC. This sequence encodes CASSGGGLETQYF.

This chain connects TRBV6-5 to TRBJ1-2; 7 bases fit TRBD1. Unmatched junction bases numbered 8, after V lost 2 bases and J lost 8 bases. CDR3 size: 14 residues. Germline CDR1 is MNHEY and CDR2 is SVGAGI. The CDR3 protein is CASSYSRGERGYTF. CDR3 nucleotides: TGTGCCAGCAGTTACAGCAGGGGGGAGCGCGGCTACACCTTC.

This chain uses TRBV7-9 with TRBJ2-1, with 7 bases aligning to TRBD1. V shed 4 bases, J shed 9 bases, and the junction held 15 bases outside the gene matches. This CDR3 is 16 amino acids long. From germline, CDR1 is SEHNR and CDR2 FQNEAQ (reference sequence). The CDR3 DNA is TGTGCCAGCAGCTCTTTAAAATCGACAGGGACCGGTGAGCAGTTCTTC. It translates to CASSSLKSTGTGEQFF.

Here the CDR3 reads CASSQTGIYTYEQYF. The CDR3 DNA reads as TGTGCCAGCAGTCAAACCGGGATATATACATACGAGCAGTACTTC. The chain combines TRBV6-2 or TRBV6-3 with TRBJ2-7; a possible D gene is TRBD2 (5 bases). The V gene's germline CDR1 is MNHEY and CDR2 SVGEGT. The CDR3 contains 15 residues. V was cut by 5 bases and J by 4 bases, with 18 bases left in between.